These T cell receptor beta chains were read from a single sample in a study of response to subunit inactivated influenza vaccine. TCRdb fed the RT-PCR reads into MiXCR, producing one record per CDR3 protein. The sample consists of about 780,000 distinct CDR3 sequences, about a fifth of them appearing once. Source: PBMCs from blood, taken 4 to 6 days after vaccination. Source of these receptors: a man aged 45-65 years who received an inactivated influenza vaccine. CDR3s include the opening cysteine and the closing phenylalanine or tryptophan. The order of the fields is D gene, J gene, V gene, CDR3 length, clone size, CDR3 DNA, CDR3 protein. D genes are given only for firm matches. Clone size is stated in some rows and not others, as once, few, many or a class when expanded.

>.|TRBJ2-1|TRBV18|16|few
TGTGCCAGCTCACCACCGTCCAGTACTAGCAGGGTTGAGCAGTTCTTC
CASSPPSSTSRVEQFF
>TRBD1|TRBJ2-7|TRBV28|14|.
TGTGCCAGCAGTCCCAATACAGGGGTCTACGAGCAGTACTTC
CASSPNTGVYEQYF
>TRBD1|TRBJ2-3|TRBV20-1|15|few
TGCAGTGCTGCAAATCGGGACAGCTCCACAGATACGCAGTATTTT
CSAANRDSSTDTQYF
>TRBD2|TRBJ2-3|TRBV10-3|15|few
TGTGCCATCAGCTTTAGCGGGAGTACCACAGATACGCAGTATTTT
CAISFSGSTTDTQYF
>.|TRBJ2-1|TRBV29-1|11|many
TGCAGCGTTGACAGGGACAATGAGCAGTTCTTC
CSVDRDNEQFF
>.|TRBJ2-7|TRBV29-1|11|.
TGCAGCGTGGGGGCTGAATACGAGCAGTACTTC
CSVGAEYEQYF
>.|TRBJ2-4|TRBV6-1|15|.
TGTGCCAGCAGACCCACTATTAGTGCCAAAAACATTCAGTACTTC
CASRPTISAKNIQYF
>TRBD2|TRBJ2-5|TRBV10-3|14|.
TGTGCCACGACCGCTTCTAGCGGGCAAGAGACCCAGTACTTC
CATTASSGQETQYF
>TRBD1|TRBJ2-2|TRBV7-8|18|.
TGTGCCAGCAGCTATATGTTTTCCGGGACAGCCCCCACCGGGGAGCTGTTTTTT
CASSYMFSGTAPTGELFF
>.|TRBJ1-2|TRBV7-2|15|.
TGTGCCAGCAGCTTAGATTCCGGGGGTTACTATGGCTACACCTTC
CASSLDSGGYYGYTF
>.|TRBJ1-1|TRBV29-1|13|few
TGCAGCGTGAGGAGGCACATGAACACTGAAGCTTTCTTT
CSVRRHMNTEAFF
>.|TRBJ2-1|TRBV25-1|13|many
TGTGCCAGCAGAATGCAGGGTTCCCATGAGCAGTTCTTC
CASRMQGSHEQFF
>.|TRBJ2-1|TRBV20-1|13|.
TGCAGTGCTCTACGGACCATGAGCGATGAGCAGTTCTTC
CSALRTMSDEQFF
>TRBD2|TRBJ2-5|TRBV7-9|16|.
TGTGCCAGCAGCCCACGACTAGCGGCAGAAGAAGAGACCCAGTACTTC
CASSPRLAAEEETQYF
>TRBD2|TRBJ2-2|TRBV9|15|few
TGTGCCAGTGAGAGCGGGAGCGCCAACACCGGGGAGCTGTTTTTT
CASESGSANTGELFF
>.|TRBJ2-1|TRBV10-3|12|.
TGTGCCACGCGCACGGGTAACAATGAGCAGTTCTTC
CATRTGNNEQFF
>.|TRBJ2-1|TRBV21-1|15|.
TGTGCCAGCAGAAAAGAGGACAGGGGGCCCTATGAGCAGTTCTTC
CASRKEDRGPYEQFF
>.|TRBJ1-2|TRBV5-4|15|.
TGTGCCAGCAGCCCCCCCCCTGGGACGGAGTATGGCTACACCTTC
CASSPPPGTEYGYTF
>TRBD2|TRBJ2-1|TRBV7-3|18|.
TGTGCCAGCAGCTTAGGGGTCACGGGACTAGCGGGAGTTTTTGAGCAGTTCTTC
CASSLGVTGLAGVFEQFF
>TRBD1|TRBJ2-2|TRBV29-1|14|few
TGCAGCGCTAGACAGGGGGTAGGAACCGGGGAGCTGTTTTTT
CSARQGVGTGELFF
>TRBD2|TRBJ2-5|TRBV20-1|17|.
TGCAGTGCTAGAGCTGTAACTAGCGGGGCATACCAAGAGACCCAGTACTTC
CSARAVTSGAYQETQYF
>.|TRBJ2-7|TRBV20-1|13|.
TGCAGTGCTAGACCTGGGGAGTCCTACGAGCAGTACTTC
CSARPGESYEQYF
>TRBD1|TRBJ1-4|TRBV19|15|few
TGTGCCAGTAGTATTGACAGGGGAGGAAATGAAAAACTGTTTTTT
CASSIDRGGNEKLFF
>.|TRBJ2-6|TRBV6-2/TRBV6-3|19|few
TGTGCCAGCAGTTACCAGCAGGGCCTGTCAATCTCTGGGGCCAACGTCCTGACTTTC
CASSYQQGLSISGANVLTF
>.|TRBJ2-2|TRBV4-3|15|few
TGCGCCAGCAGCCAAGGGGGGGCGCTGCCCGGGGAGCTGTTTTTT
CASSQGGALPGELFF
>.|TRBJ2-1|TRBV20-1|14|.
TGCAGTGCTCTCGGACAACGGGGTGGCAATGAGCAGTTCTTC
CSALGQRGGNEQFF
>.|TRBJ1-2|TRBV10-3|15|.
TGTGCCATCAGTGAGTCGATAGGATCTATCTATGGCTACACCTTC
CAISESIGSIYGYTF
>TRBD2|TRBJ2-1|TRBV5-1|15|.
TGCGCCAGCAGCATACTAGCGGGAGGGCCGGATGAGCAGTTCTTC
CASSILAGGPDEQFF
>TRBD1|TRBJ2-7|TRBV20-1|15|once
TGCAGTGCTGTCTCTAGGACAGGGGACTCCTACGAGCAGTACTTC
CSAVSRTGDSYEQYF
>TRBD1|TRBJ1-1|TRBV5-1|14|.
TGCGCCAGCAGGGAAGGACAGGGGAACACTGAAGCTTTCTTT
CASREGQGNTEAFF
>TRBD1|TRBJ2-7|TRBV3-1|16|few
TGTGCCAGCAGCCACATCGCGACGGGACAGAGCTACGAGCAGTACTTC
CASSHIATGQSYEQYF
>.|TRBJ1-6|TRBV12-3/TRBV12-4|15|few
TGTGCCAGCGGCTCTGGAGGGGCAGCTACTTCACCCCTCCACTTT
CASGSGGAATSPLHF
>.|TRBJ2-3|TRBV7-2|14|few
TGTGCCAGCAGCTTCGGGGGGCCCAGGGATACGCAGTATTTT
CASSFGGPRDTQYF
>.|TRBJ2-1|TRBV11-2|16|.
TGTGCCAGCAGCTTAGAGCGCGGGGCGAGGTACAATGAGCAGTTCTTC
CASSLERGARYNEQFF
>.|TRBJ2-7|TRBV7-9|14|many
TGTGCCAGCAGCTTATCCGTGTACTCCTACGAGCAGTACTTC
CASSLSVYSYEQYF
>.|TRBJ2-5|TRBV18|13|.
TGTGCCAGCTCACCGGAGTGGTCAGAGACCCAGTACTTC
CASSPEWSETQYF
>.|TRBJ2-6|TRBV15|13|.
TGTGCCACCAGCAGAGCCAATCAGAACGTCCTGACTTTC
CATSRANQNVLTF
>.|TRBJ2-7|TRBV2|10|many
TGTGCCAGCAGTGTTTTCGAGCAGTACTTC
CASSVFEQYF
>TRBD2|TRBJ2-1|TRBV12-3/TRBV12-4|16|many
TGTGCCAGCAGCCCGCCCCTCGGTAGCGGGAGTGGGGAGCAGTTCTTC
CASSPPLGSGSGEQFF
>.|TRBJ2-1|TRBV9|15|many
TGTGCCAGCAGCGTAGTGGGGGGGCCCTACAATGAGCAGTTCTTC
CASSVVGGPYNEQFF
>.|TRBJ1-6|TRBV20-1|14|few
TGCAGTGCTAGAGAAAGCAGGGCTGACTCACCCCTCCACTTT
CSARESRADSPLHF